A single sample gave rise to the 29 T cell receptor beta chains below, sequenced in a study of neurological immune-mediated disorders. A single record per CDR3 protein comes from TCRdb applying MiXCR to the 5' RACE reads. The sample lists roughly 74,000 distinct CDR3 sequences; around 5.2% were seen once. The sample taken for sequencing was PBMCs. The receptors come from a man aged 18 to 29 with multiple sclerosis.

This rearrangement joins TRBV5-1 to TRBJ1-1; D possibly corresponds to TRBD1 (5 bases). Germline CDR1 reads SGHRS; CDR2 reads YFSETQ. V was clipped by 0 bases and J by 3 bases, with 12 bases between them. This CDR3 has 15 amino acids. The CDR3 DNA is TGCGCCAGCAGCTTGGAGACAGCCACTTACACTGAAGCTTTCTTT. This codes for CASSLETATYTEAFF.

This clonotype was observed at least ten times. CDR3 in DNA: TGTGCCAGCAGCCGGACCCTAGACTCTGGAAACACCATATATTTT. It translates to CASSRTLDSGNTIYF. V and J are TRBV6-5 and TRBJ1-3; D call uncertain. This CDR3 spans 15 amino acids. V was trimmed by 6 bases and J by 0 bases, leaving 12 bases between them. Per germline, CDR1 MNHEY and CDR2 SVGAGI.

This clonotype was counted many times. The chain combines TRBV20-1 with TRBJ1-6; D gene uncertain. Germline V lookup: CDR1 DFQATT, CDR2 SNEGSKA (reference sequence). Trimming pared 6 bases from V and 8 bases from J, leaving 14 bases between. The CDR3 length is 13 residues. Written as DNA, the CDR3 is TGCAGTGCGGCGGAGACGGGTTATTCACCCCTCCACTTT. Encoded protein: CSAAETGYSPLHF.

This clonotype has a count of ten or more. The chain links TRBV29-1 to TRBJ2-1, with D perhaps matching TRBD1 (6 bases). CDR1 and CDR2 from the germline V gene are SQVTM and ANQGSEA. This CDR3 spans 13 amino acids. Trimming pared 8 bases from V and 5 bases from J, leaving 16 bases between. As DNA, the CDR3 is TGCAGCCTTAAGCCCAGGGGAGACAATGAGCAGTTCTTC. It codes for CSLKPRGDNEQFF.

V is TRBV20-1 and J is TRBJ2-7; tentatively, D is TRBD2 (6 bases). Trimming removed 7 bases at V and 0 bases at J, with 10 bases between. From germline, CDR1 is DFQATT and CDR2 SNEGSKA (reference sequence). This CDR3 is 12 amino acids long. In DNA, the CDR3 is TGCAGTGTAGCCGGGGGCTCCTACGAGCAGTACTTC. Amino acid sequence: CSVAGGSYEQYF.

This clonotype was seen at least ten times. The chain has TRBV20-1 and TRBJ2-3; 8 bases are shared with TRBD2. The CDR3 is 14 amino acids. V was pared by 5 bases and J by 6 bases, with 10 bases of the junction left unmatched. In germline, CDR1 is DFQATT, CDR2 SNEGSKA (reference sequence). The CDR3 sequence: CSAGSGSEWDTQYF. CDR3 sequence (DNA): TGCAGTGCTGGAAGCGGGAGCGAATGGGATACGCAGTATTTT.

This clonotype is labeled as medium-sized. This rearrangement joins TRBV5-1 to TRBJ2-3; TRBD2 is a possible D gene (5 bases). The CDR3 has 15 amino acids. Germline loops: CDR1 SGHRS, CDR2 YFSETQ. With 0 bases removed from V and 2 bases from J, the gap between germline ends came to 10 bases. In DNA, the CDR3 is TGCGCCAGCAGCTTGGCGCGGGCTAACACAGATACGCAGTATTTT. Translating it yields CASSLARANTDTQYF.

This clonotype was observed many times. V is TRBV12-3 or TRBV12-4 and J is TRBJ1-1; D gene unclear. There are 12 residues in the CDR3. V was trimmed by 4 bases and J by 5 bases, leaving 8 bases between them. In nucleotides, the CDR3 is TGTGCCAGCAGTTCCTCCGGGACTGAAGCTTTCTTT. Its translation: CASSSSGTEAFF.

In this sample, this clonotype turned up many times. An end of the junction does not agree with germline; a read error may underlie this. The rearrangement uses TRBV6-2 or TRBV6-3 and TRBJ1-5; D not certain. The CDR3 is 10 amino acids. CDR1 is MNHEY and CDR2 is SVGEGT in the germline V gene. In nucleotides, the CDR3 is TGTGCCAGCAATCGTCAGCCCCAGAATTTT. This gives the protein CASNRQPQNF.

In the case of this clonotype: A much larger clonotype is one base distant, so this may be a read error. The CDR3 ends on some other residue instead of the conserved phenylalanine or tryptophan, so this is likely a read error. V gene TRBV6-6 combines with J gene TRBJ2-7, with D uncertain. V lost 2 bases to trimming and J lost 2 bases, with 4 bases between them. The CDR3 consists of 12 residues. Germline-derived CDR1 and CDR2 are MNHNY and SVGAGI (reference sequence). CDR3 in DNA: TGTGCCAGCAGTTACGCCCCCTACGAGCAGTACATC. It specifies CASSYAPYEQYI.

In this sample, this clonotype turned up a few times. V is TRBV27 and J is TRBJ2-7, with TRBD2 identical over 9 bases. V shed 3 bases and J 7 bases; nucleotides not matched to a gene: 7. This CDR3 has 14 residues. Germline V gene lookup returns CDR1 MNHEY and CDR2 SMNVEV (reference sequence). This chain's CDR3 is CASSLAIAGEEQYF. CDR3 DNA: TGTGCCAGCAGTTTGGCGATAGCGGGAGAAGAGCAGTACTTC.

This clonotype was picked up many times. This chain joins TRBV29-1 and TRBJ2-5; TRBD1 matches 7 bases. Germline V gene lookup returns CDR1 SQVTM and CDR2 ANQGSEA. This CDR3 has 12 amino acids. The V gene end was trimmed by 7 bases and the J gene end by 1 base; junction bases not matched to a gene: 3. The CDR3 bases are TGCAGCGCCGACAGGGCCCAAGAGACCCAGTACTTC. Translated: CSADRAQETQYF.

A few counts support this clonotype. A read error may produce the germline difference seen at one junction end. The chain is built from TRBV19 and TRBJ1-5; D is unclear. Looked up from germline, CDR1 is LNHDA and CDR2 is SQIVND (reference sequence). This CDR3 contains 13 residues. This CDR3 is CASRGVGSVPQNF. Here the CDR3 DNA reads TGTGCCAGTAGGGGTGTGGGATCTGTGCCCCAGAATTTT.

Comments on this clonotype: A single base separates this from a much larger clone, so it may be a read error. This chain connects TRBV20-1 to TRBJ2-5; TRBD1 or TRBD2 may be the D gene (5 bases each). V was shortened by 2 bases and J by 5 bases, with 18 bases between the two germline ends. There are 15 residues in the CDR3. Germline assignment: CDR1 DFQATT and CDR2 SNEGSKA (reference sequence). The CDR3 DNA reads as TGCAGTGCTAGATATCTGAGGGGACCTTCGGAGACCCAGTACTTC. Encoded protein: CSARYLRGPSETQYF.

In this sample, this clonotype turned up many times. The chain joins TRBV9 to TRBJ1-2; 7 bases agree with TRBD1. The CDR3 contains 15 residues. The trim removed 3 bases at V and 5 bases at J, leaving 10 bases unmatched. Germline V gene sequence: CDR1 SGDLS, CDR2 YYNGEE. CDR3 coding DNA: TGTGCCAGCAGCGCCCATACAGGGGAAGGTTATGGCTACACCTTC. Translated, it gives CASSAHTGEGYGYTF. The variable domain in full, completed from reference TRBV9 and TRBJ1-2, reads DSGVTQTPKHLITATGQRVTLRCSPRSGDLSVYWYQQSLDQGLQFLIQYYNGEERAKGNILERFSAQQFPDLHSELNLSSLELGDSALYFCASSAHTGEGYGYTFGSGTRLTVV.

In its sample, this clonotype was seen many times. This chain links TRBV5-6 with TRBJ1-3; D is perhaps TRBD1 (6 bases). Per germline, CDR1 SGHDT and CDR2 YYEEEE. This CDR3 spans 16 amino acids. V was pared by 2 bases and J by 0 bases, with 12 bases between. DNA for the CDR3: TGTGCCAGCAGCTTAGTCGGCAGGGGCTCTGGAAACACCATATATTTT. Amino acids: CASSLVGRGSGNTIYF.

This clonotype occurred many times. The DNA for the CDR3 is TGTGCCAGCAGCCCGACAGGGGTCCTCACAGATACGCAGTATTTT. It is translated as CASSPTGVLTDTQYF. This chain connects TRBV7-8 to TRBJ2-3, with TRBD1 matching over 8 bases. V shed 5 bases, J shed 2 bases, and the junction held 6 bases outside the gene matches. The CDR3 sequence is 15 residues long. Germline loops: CDR1 SGHVS, CDR2 FQNEAQ. The full variable domain, with the rest looked up from reference TRBV7-8 and TRBJ2-3, is GAGVSQSPRYKVAKRGQDVALRCDPISGHVSLFWYQQALGQGPEFLTYFQNEAQLDKSGLPSDRFFAERPEGSVSTLKIQRTQQEDSAVYLCASSPTGVLTDTQYFGPGTRLTVL.

This clonotype was counted ten times or more. The chain recombines TRBV20-1 with TRBJ2-1, with TRBD2 identical over 9 bases. This CDR3 comprises 13 residues. The trim removed 6 bases at V and 7 bases at J, leaving 7 bases unmatched. Germline CDR1 DFQATT, CDR2 SNEGSKA (reference sequence). The CDR3 is CSAAGGRVNEQFF. The CDR3 nucleotides are TGCAGTGCCGCGGGGGGGCGCGTAAATGAGCAGTTCTTC.

This clonotype was picked up many times. V gene TRBV20-1 combines with J gene TRBJ1-2; D possibly corresponds to TRBD1 (6 bases). The CDR3 length is 13 residues. V dropped 3 bases and J dropped 1 base, with 9 bases sitting between them. Germline CDR1 is DFQATT and CDR2 is SNEGSKA (reference sequence). The CDR3 DNA reads TGCAGTGCTAGCCTGGACAGTAACTATGGCTACACCTTC. Translation: CSASLDSNYGYTF.

This clonotype was seen at least ten times. The V gene is TRBV28, the J gene TRBJ2-2; D unclear. The germline V gene has CDR1 MDHEN and CDR2 SYDVKM. This CDR3 is built from 12 residues. The CDR3 DNA reads as TGTGCGGTCCGGCCTAACACCGGGGAGCTGTTTTTT. It translates to CAVRPNTGELFF.

This clonotype has at least ten counts. CDR3 in DNA: TGTGCCAGCAGTATTTTCGGGGGAAGAAGGGACAGATCCTACGAGCAGTACTTC. Its protein product is CASSIFGGRRDRSYEQYF. The chain combines TRBV28 with TRBJ2-7; weak D call: TRBD1 (7 bases). The germline gives CDR1 MDHEN, CDR2 SYDVKM. V lost 5 bases and J lost 1, with 24 bases in between. The CDR3 extends over 18 amino acids.

This clonotype showed up many times. This chain joins TRBV3-1 and TRBJ2-7, with a possible D match to TRBD2 (5 bases). Looked up from germline, CDR1 is LGHDT and CDR2 is YNNKEL (reference sequence). The CDR3 extends over 13 amino acids. Trimming removed 1 base at V and 2 bases at J, with 6 bases between. The CDR3 is CASSQALAYEQYF. For the CDR3, the DNA is TGTGCCAGCAGCCAAGCACTAGCCTACGAGCAGTACTTC.

This clonotype has a count of ten or more. The chain carries TRBV5-6 and TRBJ2-7; 10 bases map to TRBD2. The germline V gene encodes CDR1 SGHDT and CDR2 YYEEEE. The CDR3 consists of 15 residues. V dropped 4 bases and J dropped 4; count of bases not matched to a gene: 8. The CDR3 protein is CASSLLAGGRYEQYF. For the CDR3, the DNA is TGTGCCAGCAGCCTTTTAGCGGGAGGCAGATACGAGCAGTACTTC.

This clonotype was counted at least ten times. The V gene is TRBV15, the J gene TRBJ1-5; D might be TRBD1 (5 bases). Trimming took 0 bases from V and 4 from J, leaving 16 bases between them. The CDR3 length is 17 residues. CDR1 is LNHNV and CDR2 is YYDKDF in the germline V gene (reference sequence). DNA for the CDR3: TGTGCCACCAGCAGAGATGAGGGGCTCTTAAGAAATCAGCCCCAGCATTTT. Its translation is CATSRDEGLLRNQPQHF.

This clonotype was observed many times. This sequence joins TRBV7-2 and TRBJ2-5, with unresolved D. The CDR3 runs 13 residues. V gave up 5 bases and J gave up 5 bases, with 12 bases separating them. Germline V gives CDR1 SGHTA, CDR2 FQGNSA. The CDR3 sequence is CASSPHVGETQYF. The DNA for the CDR3 is TGTGCCAGCAGCCCTCATGTAGGGGAGACCCAGTACTTC.

This clonotype was counted many times. The chain links TRBV12-3 or TRBV12-4 to TRBJ1-1; the D gene is possibly TRBD1 (5 bases). V shed 1 base and J shed 4 bases, with 31 bases lying between them. This CDR3 spans 21 amino acids. The CDR3 here is CASSLGTLGGSLTGRSTEAFF. The CDR3 nucleotides are TGTGCCAGCAGTTTAGGGACCCTTGGGGGATCCCTCACCGGGAGGTCCACTGAAGCTTTCTTT.

Ten or more counts support this clonotype. The chain uses TRBV15 and TRBJ1-2; D gene unclear. V was shortened by 0 bases and J by 3 bases, with 5 bases between the two germline ends. The V gene's germline CDR1 is LNHNV and CDR2 YYDKDF (reference sequence). The CDR3 length is 13 residues. This chain's CDR3 is CATSRDLDYGYTF. In DNA form, the CDR3 reads TGTGCCACCAGCAGAGATCTGGACTATGGCTACACCTTC.

V and J are TRBV6-5 and TRBJ1-1; D is unresolved. CDR1 is MNHEY, CDR2 SVGAGI, per germline. The CDR3 has 11 amino acids. V lost 5 bases and J lost 8, with 9 bases in between. Here the CDR3 reads CASSRASEAFF. In DNA form, the CDR3 reads TGTGCCAGCAGTCGGGCCTCCGAAGCTTTCTTT.

Notes on this clonotype: Without the conserved terminal phenylalanine or tryptophan, this CDR3 likely stems from a read error. The chain uses TRBV6-1 and TRBJ2-1; 9 nucleotides match TRBD2. The ends lost 1 base at V and 6 bases at J; junction bases unmatched: 4. There are 15 residues in the CDR3. Germline assignment: CDR1 MNHNS and CDR2 SASEGT. This CDR3 reads CASSEGGGAANEQFN. The CDR3 DNA sequence: TGTGCCAGCAGTGAAGGCGGGGGGGCCGCCAATGAGCAGTTCAAC.